The 9 T cell receptor beta chains below were found in one sample sequenced in a study of cytomegalovirus exposure and HLA in healthy donors. It was with 60 Vbeta and 13 Jbeta primers that the PCR ran. Profiling relied on immunoSEQ multiplex PCR, and the TCRdb table lists in-frame clones only, not all of them. The sample contains around 84,000 clones, 65% to 80% of which appear only once. The sequencing input was PBMCs. These receptors all come from a human donor in good health.

The chain links TRBV7-9 to TRBJ2-5; 10 positions agree with TRBD1. V gave up 1 base and J gave up 0 bases; unmatched junction bases: 2. Per the germline V gene, CDR1 is SEHNR and CDR2 is FQNEAQ (reference sequence). This CDR3 comprises 16 residues. CDR3 region: CASSLEGTGDQETQYF. The DNA for the CDR3 is TGTGCCAGCAGCTTAGAGGGGACAGGGGACCAAGAGACCCAGTACTTC.

The V call is TRBV18, the J call TRBJ2-3, with unresolved D. Germline CDR1 and CDR2: KGHSH and LQKENI. The CDR3 sequence is 14 residues long. Between the trimmed V and J ends, which lost 3 bases and 0 bases, there was a span of 7 bases. The CDR3 here is CASSPRVSTDTQYF. The CDR3 coding sequence is TGTGCCAGCTCACCTCGGGTAAGCACAGATACGCAGTATTTT.

The V gene is TRBV13, the J gene TRBJ1-1; D is perhaps TRBD1 (6 bases). Germline assignment: CDR1 PRHDT and CDR2 FYEKMQ (reference sequence). The CDR3 is 15 residues long. V was clipped by 1 base and J by 1 base, with 10 bases between them. CDR3 in amino acids: CASSLDGGGNTEAFF. The CDR3 region has the DNA TGTGCCAGCAGCTTAGATGGGGGCGGGAACACTGAAGCTTTCTTT. The whole variable domain, remainder taken from reference TRBV13 and TRBJ1-1, is AAGVIQSPRHLIKEKRETATLKCYPIPRHDTVYWYQQGPGQDPQFLISFYEKMQSDKGSIPDRFSAQQFSDYHSELNMSSLELGDSALYFCASSLDGGGNTEAFFGQGTRLTVV.

This clone has more than one count but fewer than ten. The rearrangement joins TRBV19 to TRBJ1-5; 8 positions match TRBD1. The CDR3 is 14 residues long. The V segment lost 3 bases and the J segment 6 bases; nucleotides outside the gene matches: 4. The germline V gene has CDR1 LNHDA and CDR2 SQIVND (reference sequence). The CDR3 sequence: CASSMTGEVQPQHF. Written as DNA, the CDR3 is TGTGCCAGTAGTATGACAGGGGAGGTTCAGCCCCAGCATTTT.

The genes are TRBV5-5 and TRBJ1-2; a possible D gene is TRBD1 (6 bases). The CDR3 is 14 amino acids. Trimming removed 2 bases from V and 7 bases from J, with 15 bases in between. CDR1 SGHKS and CDR2 YYEKEE come from the germline V gene (reference sequence). CDR3 in DNA: TGTGCCAGCAGCTTTCCGGGGGGCTTCGGTGGCTACACCTTC. This encodes CASSFPGGFGGYTF.

The rearrangement uses TRBV7-2 and TRBJ2-3, with D maybe TRBD1 (5 bases). This CDR3 is 15 amino acids long. Germline lookup yields CDR1 SGHTA and CDR2 FQGNSA. V was clipped by 0 bases and J by 6 bases, with 13 bases between them. CDR3 sequence: CASSLAWLDSDTQYF. In nucleotides, the CDR3 is TGTGCCAGCAGCTTAGCGTGGCTAGACAGCGATACGCAGTATTTT.

V and J are TRBV7-2 and TRBJ2-7; D remains ambiguous. The CDR3 sequence is 13 residues long. V lost 1 base and J 5 bases, leaving 9 bases between the germline ends. CDR1 is SGHTA, CDR2 FQGNSA, per germline. In DNA form, the CDR3 reads TGTGCCAGCAGCTTAGAACTCGCGGACGAGCAGTACTTC. It encodes CASSLELADEQYF.

The gene calls are TRBV7-2 and TRBJ2-3, with 7 bases that match TRBD2. CDR1 SGHTA and CDR2 FQGNSA come from the germline V gene. The CDR3 spans 15 residues. The V segment lost 0 bases and the J segment 2 bases; nucleotides outside the gene matches: 2. CDR3 protein: CASSLAGGYTDTQYF. CDR3 bases: TGTGCCAGCAGCTTAGCGGGGGGGTACACAGATACGCAGTATTTT.

V usage is TRBV5-4 and J usage is TRBJ2-1, with 12 bases identical to TRBD2. The CDR3 consists of 19 residues. The trim removed 4 bases at V and 1 base at J, leaving 12 bases unmatched. Germline CDR1 is SGHNT and CDR2 is YYREEE (reference sequence). CDR3 nucleotides: TGTGCCAGCAGCCGTTCTCTAGCGGGGGGGCAGGTGTCCTACAATGAGCAGTTCTTC. Protein product: CASSRSLAGGQVSYNEQFF.